The 28 T cell receptor beta chains reported below all come from one sample, sequenced in a study of blood T cell repertoires in COVID-19. Clones were read by immunoSEQ multiplex PCR, and TCRdb kept only the in-frame ones, dropping some. The table includes some 220,000 clones, roughly 91% detected once. The sample consisted of peripheral blood. The origin of the receptors is a man aged 25 to 40 with COVID-19, enrolled during active disease.

The chain employs TRBV9 and TRBJ1-6, with no clear D. Trimming left V 4 bases short and J 0 bases short, with 11 bases between. CDR1 is SGDLS, CDR2 YYNGEE, per germline. The CDR3 totals 16 residues. The CDR3 protein is CASSPQDISYNSPLHF. CDR3 in DNA: TGTGCCAGCAGCCCCCAAGACATCTCCTATAATTCACCCCTCCACTTT.

The chain carries TRBV15 and TRBJ2-7; weak D call: TRBD1 (6 bases). CDR1 and CDR2 from the germline V gene are LNHNV and YYDKDF (reference sequence). CDR3 size: 15 residues. V dropped 1 base and J dropped 5 bases, with 15 bases sitting between them. The CDR3 loop reads CATSRGDTGSHEQYF. The CDR3 DNA reads as TGTGCCACCAGCAGAGGTGATACAGGGTCCCACGAGCAGTACTTC.

The J gene is TRBJ2-1, the V gene TRBV9; TRBD2 matches at 14 bases. The germline V gene has CDR1 SGDLS and CDR2 YYNGEE. This CDR3 region has 18 residues. Germline trimming cut 0 bases from V and 2 bases from J; bases unmatched to any gene: 4. CDR3 in amino acids: CASSVGTSGGPPYNEQFF. As DNA, the CDR3 is TGTGCCAGCAGCGTAGGGACTAGCGGGGGGCCCCCCTACAATGAGCAGTTCTTC.

The chain combines TRBV7-9 with TRBJ2-2; TRBD2 agrees at 10 bases. The CDR3 is made up of 15 amino acids. V was clipped by 4 bases and J by 4 bases; unmatched bases: 3. Per germline, CDR1 SEHNR and CDR2 FQNEAQ (reference sequence). The CDR3 DNA sequence: TGTGCCAGCAGCTACAGGACTAGCGGCACCGGGGAGCTGTTTTTT. Encoded protein: CASSYRTSGTGELFF.

The genes are TRBV5-1 and TRBJ2-1; 15 bases align to TRBD2. This CDR3 region has 17 residues. Trimming removed 4 bases from V and 3 bases from J; junction bases left unmatched: 5. Germline assignment: CDR1 SGHRS and CDR2 YFSETQ. CDR3 loop: CASSPGLAGGLYNEQFF. CDR3 sequence (DNA): TGCGCCAGCAGCCCCGGACTAGCGGGGGGGCTCTACAATGAGCAGTTCTTC.

The gene calls are TRBV7-6 and TRBJ2-2; 9 nucleotides line up with TRBD1. In germline, CDR1 is SGHVS, CDR2 FNYEAQ. The CDR3 totals 17 residues. V lost 5 bases to trimming and J lost 5 bases; unmatched junction nucleotides: 12. CDR3 sequence: CASSPFPTGGLTGELFF. CDR3 in DNA: TGTGCCAGCAGCCCTTTTCCGACAGGGGGTCTGACCGGGGAGCTGTTTTTT.

The chain is built from TRBV6-6 and TRBJ1-4; 11 bases align to TRBD1. Germline V gene lookup returns CDR1 MNHNY and CDR2 SVGAGI (reference sequence). V gave up 4 bases and J gave up 7 bases; unmatched junction bases: 8. The CDR3 has 16 residues. This chain's CDR3 is CASSSPGQGAIEKLFF. DNA of the CDR3: TGTGCCAGCAGTTCGCCCGGACAGGGGGCCATTGAAAAACTGTTTTTT.

This clone was detected once. This rearrangement joins TRBV28 to TRBJ2-5; 16 nucleotides agree with TRBD2. V lost 4 bases, J lost 2 bases, and 1 base stayed unmatched. This CDR3 comprises 16 residues. Germline V lookup: CDR1 MDHEN, CDR2 SYDVKM. As DNA, the CDR3 is TGTGCCAGCAGTTCGGGACTAGCGGGGGGGCAAGAGACCCAGTACTTC. It is translated as CASSSGLAGGQETQYF.

The sample holds one count of this clone. The gene calls are TRBV2 and TRBJ2-2; D remains ambiguous. The CDR3 contains 13 residues. V lost 10 bases and J lost 0, with 9 bases in between. Germline CDR1 SNHLY, CDR2 FYNNEI. This chain's CDR3 is CAKTGSNTGELFF. The CDR3 nucleotides are TGTGCCAAAACGGGTTCGAACACCGGGGAGCTGTTTTTT.

The rearrangement uses TRBV2 and TRBJ1-1, with TRBD1 matching over 8 bases. This CDR3 comprises 17 residues. The germline gives CDR1 SNHLY, CDR2 FYNNEI. The V and J ends lost 2 bases and 0 bases, in that order; junction bases with no gene match: 8. The CDR3 region is CASSEPQTGELNTEAFF. CDR3 bases: TGTGCCAGCAGTGAACCCCAGACAGGGGAGCTGAACACTGAAGCTTTCTTT.

The rearrangement links TRBV24-1 to TRBJ1-4; D might be TRBD1 (5 bases). Trimming shortened V by 3 bases and J by 6 bases, and 10 bases separated the two germline ends. Germline CDR1 KGHDR, CDR2 SFDVKD. The CDR3 loop spans 14 amino acids. CDR3 in DNA: TGTGCCACCAGTGATGGGGGGGTCGATGAAAAACTGTTTTTT. It encodes CATSDGGVDEKLFF.

The gene calls are TRBV28 and TRBJ2-7; a possible D gene is TRBD2 (5 bases). V shed 6 bases and J shed 4 bases, with 13 bases lying between them. This CDR3 is built from 13 residues. Germline lookup yields CDR1 MDHEN and CDR2 SYDVKM. DNA of the CDR3: TGTGCCAGCAGAGTTGGACGGGGATACGAGCAGTACTTC. This sequence encodes CASRVGRGYEQYF.

The rearrangement uses TRBV10-3 and TRBJ2-2; D possibly corresponds to TRBD2 (6 bases). Per the germline V gene, CDR1 is ENHRY and CDR2 is SYGVKD. The V gene lost 4 bases and the J gene lost 4 bases, with 10 bases spanning the gap. CDR3 length equals 14 residues. The CDR3 protein is CAISGYGGTGELFF. The DNA of the CDR3 is TGTGCCATCAGTGGGTACGGGGGCACCGGGGAGCTGTTTTTT.

V gene TRBV30 combines with J gene TRBJ1-1; unclear D gene. Trimming pared 0 bases from V and 0 bases from J, leaving 8 bases between. Germline values: CDR1 GTSNPN, CDR2 SVGIG (reference sequence). This CDR3 has 14 amino acids. The CDR3, as DNA: TGTGCCTGGAGTGTACCGGGGTTGAACACTGAAGCTTTCTTT. Its protein product is CAWSVPGLNTEAFF. The whole variable domain, filled in from reference TRBV30 and TRBJ1-1, reads SQTIHQWPATLVQPVGSPLSLECTVEGTSNPNLYWYRQAAGRGLQLLFYSVGIGQISSEVPQNLSASRPQDRQFILSSKKLLLSDSGFYLCAWSVPGLNTEAFFGQGTRLTVV.

This rearrangement joins TRBV5-1 to TRBJ1-1; weak D call: TRBD1 (5 bases). From germline, CDR1 is SGHRS and CDR2 YFSETQ. V lost 2 bases and J lost 10, with 15 bases in between. This CDR3 has 13 residues. DNA of the CDR3: TGCGCCAGCAGCTTCGTAGGGGATGGTGCAGCTTTCTTT. Encoded protein: CASSFVGDGAAFF.

The V call is TRBV12-5, the J call TRBJ1-1; D remains unclear. The germline V and J ends were trimmed by 1 base and 6 bases, with 12 bases remaining between them. The germline CDR1 and CDR2 sequences are LGHNT and FRNRAP. The CDR3 has 14 amino acids. CDR3 sequence: CASGLAPPGAEAFF. CDR3 sequence (DNA): TGTGCTAGTGGTTTGGCGCCCCCCGGGGCTGAAGCTTTCTTT.

The V and J genes are TRBV5-1 and TRBJ1-5; 7 bases match TRBD1. The CDR3 is made up of 15 amino acids. CDR1 is SGHRS and CDR2 is YFSETQ in the germline V gene. V lost 4 bases and J lost 4; bases outside the gene matches: 8. The CDR3, as DNA: TGCGCCAGCAGCGCAACAGGGGCCGGGAATCAGCCCCAGCATTTT. Protein: CASSATGAGNQPQHF.

V gene TRBV6-6 combines with J gene TRBJ1-1; maybe TRBD1 (6 bases). The CDR3 has 12 residues. Germline CDR1 and CDR2: MNHNY and SVGAGI (reference sequence). Trimming cost V 6 bases and J 6 bases, with 11 bases left between them. Here the CDR3 reads CASSPGAPEAFF. The CDR3 region has the DNA TGTGCCAGCAGCCCAGGGGCCCCTGAAGCTTTCTTT.

The V gene is TRBV27, the J gene TRBJ1-5; weak D call: TRBD1 (5 bases). With 7 bases removed from V and 7 bases from J, the gap between germline ends came to 14 bases. This CDR3 has 13 amino acids. Germline V gives CDR1 MNHEY, CDR2 SMNVEV (reference sequence). The CDR3 is CASIPQGRQPQHF. CDR3 DNA sequence: TGTGCCAGCATCCCCCAGGGCCGCCAGCCCCAGCATTTT.

The chain employs TRBV6-5 and TRBJ1-6; possibly TRBD1 for D (6 bases). Germline V lookup: CDR1 MNHEY, CDR2 SVGAGI. V lost 6 bases and J lost 8, with 8 bases in between. This CDR3 contains 12 residues. The CDR3 coding sequence is TGTGCCAGCAGGGACAGCCATTCACCCCTCCACTTT. As protein: CASRDSHSPLHF.

The J gene is TRBJ2-1, the V gene TRBV5-4; no clear D. This CDR3 spans 13 amino acids. V was pared by 1 base and J by 9 bases, with 11 bases between. Germline CDR1 is SGHNT and CDR2 is YYREEE (reference sequence). CDR3 DNA: TGTGCCAGCAGCTTGCCCCGGCGAGGTGAGCAGTTCTTC. The encoded protein is CASSLPRRGEQFF.

The chain couples TRBV3-1 (or the pseudogene TRBV3-2) to TRBJ1-1; a possible D gene is TRBD1 (5 bases). Trimming cost V 3 bases and J 0 bases, with 11 bases left between them. Germline V gene sequence: CDR1 LGHDT, CDR2 YNNKEL (reference sequence). The CDR3 sequence is 15 residues long. CDR3 protein: CASSHRAGMNTEAFF. DNA of the CDR3: TGTGCCAGCAGCCACCGGGCAGGGATGAACACTGAAGCTTTCTTT.

J is TRBJ1-2 and V is TRBV6-5; D perhaps matches TRBD1 (6 bases). Trimming took off 1 base at V and 7 bases at J, with 13 bases between the two ends. This CDR3 contains 14 residues. Per germline, CDR1 MNHEY and CDR2 SVGAGI. CDR3 amino acids: CASSYLGAGPGYTF. In DNA, the CDR3 is TGTGCCAGCAGTTACTTGGGGGCCGGTCCTGGCTACACCTTC.

This clone was recorded once. The V gene is TRBV12-3 or TRBV12-4, the J gene TRBJ1-2; D remains ambiguous. The CDR3 runs to 11 residues. Trimming shortened V by 5 bases and J by 5 bases, and 6 bases separated the two germline ends. This CDR3 reads CASSAGYGYTF. The DNA for the CDR3 is TGTGCCAGCAGTGCAGGATATGGCTACACCTTC.

The DNA of the CDR3 is TGCGCCAGCAGCGGAACCCCTGGGGGGGCGAATTCACCCCTCCACTTT. It codes for CASSGTPGGANSPLHF. The rearrangement links TRBV5-1 to TRBJ1-6, with D possibly TRBD1 on 6 matching bases. Trimming left V 4 bases short and J 7 bases short, with 18 bases between. The CDR3 is 16 residues long. Germline V gene data show CDR1 as SGHRS and CDR2 as YFSETQ.

The rearrangement links TRBV4-1 to TRBJ1-5; D gene ambiguous. Germline CDR1 reads MGHRA; CDR2 reads YSYEKL. This CDR3 region has 14 residues. V gave up 0 bases and J gave up 5 bases, with 8 bases separating them. Written as DNA, the CDR3 is TGCGCCAGCAGCCAAGATAGAGAATATCAGCCCCAGCATTTT. The encoded protein is CASSQDREYQPQHF.

The count of this clone is one. The chain recombines TRBV27 with TRBJ2-5, with 11 bases matching TRBD2. Germline V gene lookup returns CDR1 MNHEY and CDR2 SMNVEV (reference sequence). The V segment lost 6 bases and the J segment 5 bases; nucleotides outside the gene matches: 17. The CDR3 runs to 18 residues. The CDR3 loop is CASSRQMIAGGPLETQYF. CDR3 in DNA: TGTGCCAGCAGCCGGCAAATGATAGCGGGGGGGCCTTTGGAGACCCAGTACTTC.

This rearrangement joins TRBV9 to TRBJ2-7, with TRBD1 as a possible D gene (6 bases). The germline gives CDR1 SGDLS, CDR2 YYNGEE. Trimming pared 3 bases from V and 2 bases from J, leaving 15 bases between. The CDR3 runs 15 residues. The CDR3 protein is CASSAHQGPTYEQYF. CDR3 in DNA: TGTGCCAGCAGCGCCCATCAGGGGCCGACCTACGAGCAGTACTTC.